A single sample gave rise to the 8 T cell receptor beta chains below, sequenced in a study of early stage breast cancer tumors (TCRdb year 2017). Libraries came from the immunoSEQ multiplex PCR assay. Drawn from immuneACCESS, this table holds only the in-frame rearrangements with V and J called that TCRdb kept. Clones are partly lost; checked studies trace under half to an unresolved V gene and leave the rest unexplained. The sample data list tens of thousands of clones, and around four fifths of these were observed just once. About 9.4% of the sample lies in the top ten. The sequenced sample consisted of blood. These receptors were taken from a person between 50 and 60 years old with breast cancer.

The rearrangement links TRBV10-2 to TRBJ2-5; 13 bases are a match to TRBD2. The J segment lost 5 bases and the V segment lost 10 bases, leaving 10 bases of the junction unmatched. Germline values: CDR1 WSHSY, CDR2 SAAADI. CDR3 size: 15 residues. CDR3 nucleotides: TGCGCCACCGGAACTAGCGGGGGGGCCGAGGAGACCCAGTACTTC. Encoded protein: CATGTSGGAEETQYF.

The chain uses TRBV20-1 and TRBJ2-5; D gene unclear. The CDR3 extends over 8 amino acids. V was cut by 8 bases and J by 5 bases, with 3 bases left in between. Germline CDR1 DFQATT, CDR2 SNEGSKA (reference sequence). CDR3 sequence reads: CSRETQYF. In DNA, the CDR3 is TGCAGTCGGGAGACCCAGTACTTC.

V and J are TRBV28 and TRBJ2-7; no clear D gene. Germline V gene data show CDR1 as MDHEN and CDR2 as SYDVKM. Trimming pared 4 bases from V and 2 bases from J, leaving 6 bases between. This CDR3 region has 12 residues. In nucleotides, the CDR3 is TGTGCCAGCAGTTCCCCGGCCTACGAGCAGTACTTC. It is translated as CASSSPAYEQYF. Variable domain in full (rest from reference TRBV28 and TRBJ2-7): DVKVTQSSRYLVKRTGEKVFLECVQDMDHENMFWYRQDPGLGLRLIYFSYDVKMKEKGDIPEGYSVSREKKERFSLILESASTNQTSMYLCASSSPAYEQYFGPGTRLTVT.

The chain combines TRBV6-4 with TRBJ1-1; 7 bases map to TRBD1. CDR3 length equals 11 residues. The germline CDR1 and CDR2 sequences are MRHNA and SNTAGT. Germline trimming cut 7 bases from V and 6 bases from J; bases unmatched to any gene: 2. The CDR3 spells CASIRGAEAFF. CDR3 DNA: TGTGCCAGCATCAGGGGGGCTGAAGCTTTCTTT.

The J gene is TRBJ1-5, the V gene TRBV15; a weak D match, TRBD1 (5 bases). V gave up 0 bases and J gave up 3 bases, with 15 bases separating them. The V gene's germline CDR1 is LNHNV and CDR2 YYDKDF (reference sequence). This CDR3 is built from 17 residues. The CDR3 DNA reads TGTGCCACCAGCAGAGATTGGACTCGACAGCTCAATCAGCCCCAGCATTTT. Translating gives CATSRDWTRQLNQPQHF. Complete variable domain (other parts from reference TRBV15 and TRBJ1-5): DAMVIQNPRYQVTQFGKPVTLSCSQTLNHNVMYWYQQKSSQAPKLLFHYYDKDFNNEADTPDNFQSRRPNTSFCFLDIRSPGLGDTAMYLCATSRDWTRQLNQPQHFGDGTRLSIL.

The genes are TRBV5-6 and TRBJ2-2; D gene uncertain. The CDR3 loop spans 12 amino acids. The V and J ends lost 0 bases and 6 bases respectively, with 3 bases between them. Germline CDR1 is SGHDT and CDR2 is YYEEEE. The CDR3 spells CASSLDAGELFF. The CDR3 DNA sequence: TGTGCCAGCAGCTTGGATGCCGGGGAGCTGTTTTTT.

The rearrangement joins TRBV11-3 to TRBJ2-7; D possibly uses TRBD1 or TRBD2 (6 bases each). Germline-derived CDR1 and CDR2 are SGHNT and YENEEA. The V gene lost 1 base and the J gene lost 3 bases, with 10 bases spanning the gap. This CDR3 has 14 residues. CDR3 DNA sequence: TGTGCCAGCAGCTTAGGGGGGGACAACTACGAGCAGTACTTC. Translated: CASSLGGDNYEQYF.

This chain joins TRBV10-2 and TRBJ1-6; TRBD1 aligns across 10 bases. The CDR3 sequence is 16 residues long. Germline CDR1 WSHSY, CDR2 SAAADI. The V segment lost 8 bases and the J segment 5 bases; nucleotides outside the gene matches: 9. This CDR3 is CASRSTGGHNNSPLHF. In nucleotides, the CDR3 is TGCGCCAGCCGTTCGACAGGGGGCCATAATAATTCACCCCTCCACTTT.